Below, 18 T cell receptor beta chains from the same sample are listed, as sequenced in a study of glioma-infiltrating T cells after dendritic cell vaccination. The time point here: after dendritic cell vaccination, including at tumor progression/relapse. Profiled with immunoSEQ multiplex PCR; TCRdb holds only in-frame clones, not every one. The data show just under 100,000 clones, 80% seen once. The sequencing here drew on blood, taken after dendritic cell vaccination. The receptors were sampled from a human donor with glioblastoma.

The chain joins TRBV30 to TRBJ2-1; D is unclear. The germline V and J ends were trimmed by 3 bases and 2 bases, with 8 bases remaining between them. Germline CDR1 is GTSNPN and CDR2 is SVGIG (reference sequence). This CDR3 is 13 amino acids long. In DNA form, the CDR3 reads TGTGCCTGGAGCCGTTCCCCCTACAATGAGCAGTTCTTC. This codes for CAWSRSPYNEQFF.

CDR3 region: CASSLYRAEQYF. Written as DNA, the CDR3 is TGTGCCAGCAGTTTATATCGCGCCGAGCAGTACTTC. The chain couples TRBV28 to TRBJ2-7; D not certain. V dropped 1 base and J dropped 6 bases, with 7 bases sitting between them. This CDR3 spans 12 amino acids. Germline lookup yields CDR1 MDHEN and CDR2 SYDVKM.

V usage is TRBV5-4 and J usage is TRBJ2-3, with 7 bases that match TRBD2. CDR1 and CDR2 from the germline V gene are SGHNT and YYREEE (reference sequence). The CDR3 sequence is 19 residues long. The V and J ends lost 0 bases and 1 base, in that order; junction bases with no gene match: 14. The CDR3 is CASSLELARPWGGTDTQYF. CDR3 nucleotides: TGTGCCAGCAGCTTGGAACTAGCGAGACCATGGGGTGGCACAGATACGCAGTATTTT.

In its sample, this clone was seen a few times. This sequence joins TRBV7-9 and TRBJ1-1, with no clear D. The CDR3 runs to 14 residues. Germline CDR1 and CDR2: SEHNR and FQNEAQ (reference sequence). V gave up 2 bases and J gave up 3 bases, with 10 bases separating them. The CDR3 here is CASSLRQEDTEAFF. The CDR3 DNA reads TGTGCCAGCAGCTTACGGCAGGAAGACACTGAAGCTTTCTTT.

This chain connects TRBV7-3 to TRBJ2-3, with D uncertain. This CDR3 spans 14 amino acids. V was trimmed by 0 bases and J by 5 bases, leaving 9 bases between them. CDR1 is SGHTA, CDR2 FQGTGA, per germline. DNA of the CDR3: TGTGCCAGCAGCTTAACCGGTTTGCGAGATACGCAGTATTTT. This sequence encodes CASSLTGLRDTQYF.

This chain uses TRBV28 with TRBJ1-4, with D unresolved. This CDR3 contains 12 residues. V dropped 10 bases and J dropped 7 bases, with 13 bases sitting between them. In germline, CDR1 is MDHEN, CDR2 SYDVKM. The CDR3 region is CATTVGSEKLFF. The CDR3 DNA reads as TGTGCCACCACAGTGGGGAGTGAAAAACTGTTTTTT.

This sequence joins TRBV6-6 and TRBJ2-7, with a weak D call TRBD2 (5 bases). Germline values: CDR1 MNHNY, CDR2 SVGAGI (reference sequence). Trimming shortened V by 8 bases and J by 3 bases, and 17 bases separated the two germline ends. The CDR3 covers 14 residues. CDR3 nucleotide sequence: TGTGCCAGCTTTAGCGAGAACCTTAACTACGAGCAGTACTTC. Translated: CASFSENLNYEQYF.

The chain links TRBV5-1 to TRBJ1-1, with a tentative D call TRBD1 (5 bases). V dropped 0 bases and J dropped 11 bases, with 14 bases sitting between them. The CDR3 length is 13 residues. The germline V gene encodes CDR1 SGHRS and CDR2 YFSETQ. The CDR3, as DNA: TGCGCCAGCAGCTTGGGGAGGGAGGGGAATGCTTTCTTT. This translates into CASSLGREGNAFF.

The genes are TRBV6-4 and TRBJ1-5; TRBD1 is a possible D gene (5 bases). The CDR3 has 15 amino acids. V dropped 7 bases and J dropped 5 bases, with 18 bases sitting between them. CDR1 and CDR2 (germline): MRHNA, SNTAGT. The CDR3 region is CASKAIQGGDQPQHF. For the CDR3, the DNA is TGTGCCAGCAAAGCCATTCAGGGTGGGGATCAGCCCCAGCATTTT.

The chain couples TRBV7-9 to TRBJ2-5, with 10 bases lining up with TRBD2. CDR1 and CDR2 from the germline V gene are SEHNR and FQNEAQ (reference sequence). This CDR3 has 15 amino acids. V was clipped by 5 bases and J by 5 bases; unmatched bases: 8. CDR3 in DNA: TGTGCCAGCAGCCCCGGGACTAGCGAGTTGGAGACCCAGTACTTC. As protein: CASSPGTSELETQYF.

The rearrangement joins TRBV30 to TRBJ1-2; 7 nucleotides align to TRBD1. This CDR3 comprises 15 residues. Germline CDR1 and CDR2: GTSNPN and SVGIG (reference sequence). The junction had 9 bases not matched to a gene; V was cut back by 0 bases and J by 5 bases. CDR3 loop: CAWSVRGGGLYGYTF. The DNA of the CDR3 is TGTGCCTGGAGTGTAAGAGGGGGCGGATTGTATGGCTACACCTTC.

CDR3 amino acids: CASRKRGITEAFF. CDR3 sequence (DNA): TGTGCCAGCAGGAAAAGGGGGATCACTGAAGCTTTCTTT. This chain joins TRBV6-6 and TRBJ1-1, with D maybe TRBD1 (6 bases). Germline CDR1 and CDR2: MNHNY and SVGAGI (reference sequence). V lost 6 bases, J lost 4 bases, and 12 bases lay in between. This CDR3 spans 13 amino acids.

The chain employs TRBV5-6 and TRBJ1-4; 7 bases agree with TRBD1. The CDR3 runs to 15 residues. From germline, CDR1 is SGHDT and CDR2 YYEEEE. V lost 2 bases and J lost 7; bases outside the gene matches: 8. The CDR3 coding sequence is TGTGCCAGCAGCTTCCAGACAGGGTGGAGTGAAAAACTGTTTTTT. This codes for CASSFQTGWSEKLFF.

The chain couples TRBV9 to TRBJ1-3; TRBD1 agrees at 7 bases. This CDR3 spans 14 amino acids. Unmatched junction bases numbered 5, after V lost 4 bases and J lost 4 bases. Germline CDR1 and CDR2: SGDLS and YYNGEE. The CDR3, as DNA: TGTGCCAGCAGCACGATGGACAGGGGAAACACCATATATTTT. Its protein is CASSTMDRGNTIYF.

This chain links TRBV5-4 with TRBJ2-7; maybe TRBD2 (5 bases). CDR1 and CDR2 (germline): SGHNT, YYREEE (reference sequence). This CDR3 region has 14 residues. V was trimmed by 3 bases and J by 6 bases, leaving 16 bases between them. The DNA of the CDR3 is TGTGCCAGCAGCTCTGGACTTCCCCTGGGCGAGCAGTACTTC. Protein: CASSSGLPLGEQYF.

The CDR3 sequence is CASSRRDQPQHF. The CDR3 region has the DNA TGTGCCAGCAGCCGGCGGGATCAGCCCCAGCATTTT. V is TRBV6-1 and J is TRBJ1-5; D remains ambiguous. From germline, CDR1 is MNHNS and CDR2 SASEGT. With 6 bases removed from V and 5 bases from J, the gap between germline ends came to 8 bases. This CDR3 has 12 residues.

This clone has a handful of counts. V and J are TRBV5-8 and TRBJ2-1; 14 bases match TRBD2. The trim removed 4 bases at V and 4 bases at J, leaving 16 bases unmatched. The CDR3 has 20 amino acids. Germline loops: CDR1 SGHTS, CDR2 YDEGEE. CDR3 residues: CASSPAGLAGASIIYNEQFF. The DNA of the CDR3 is TGTGCCAGCAGCCCAGCGGGACTAGCGGGGGCCTCGATAATTTACAATGAGCAGTTCTTC.

The chain carries TRBV4-2 and TRBJ2-7, with 9 bases fitting TRBD2. The germline V gene has CDR1 LGHNA and CDR2 YNFKEQ. The CDR3 has 16 amino acids. Trimming cost V 3 bases and J 0 bases; bases outside gene matches: 6. This CDR3 reads CASSHHSGSVSYEQYF. CDR3 in DNA: TGTGCCAGCAGCCATCATAGCGGGAGCGTCTCCTACGAGCAGTACTTC.